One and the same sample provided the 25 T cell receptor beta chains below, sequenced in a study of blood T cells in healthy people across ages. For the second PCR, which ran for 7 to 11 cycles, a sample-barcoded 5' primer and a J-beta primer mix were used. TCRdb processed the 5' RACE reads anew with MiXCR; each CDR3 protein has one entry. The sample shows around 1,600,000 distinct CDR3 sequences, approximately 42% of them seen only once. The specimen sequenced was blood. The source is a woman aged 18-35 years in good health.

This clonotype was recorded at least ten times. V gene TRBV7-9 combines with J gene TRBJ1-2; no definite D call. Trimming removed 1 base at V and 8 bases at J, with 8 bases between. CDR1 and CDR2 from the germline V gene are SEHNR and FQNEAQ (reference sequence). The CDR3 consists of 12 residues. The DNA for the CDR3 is TGTGCCAGCAGCTTAGGTTCAGACGGCTACACCTTC. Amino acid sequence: CASSLGSDGYTF.

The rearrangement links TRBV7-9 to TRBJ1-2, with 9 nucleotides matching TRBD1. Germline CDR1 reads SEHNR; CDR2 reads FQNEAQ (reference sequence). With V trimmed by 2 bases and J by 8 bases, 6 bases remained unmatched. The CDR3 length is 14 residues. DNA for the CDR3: TGTGCCAGCAGCTTACCTTGGACAGGGGACGGCTACACCTTC. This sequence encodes CASSLPWTGDGYTF.

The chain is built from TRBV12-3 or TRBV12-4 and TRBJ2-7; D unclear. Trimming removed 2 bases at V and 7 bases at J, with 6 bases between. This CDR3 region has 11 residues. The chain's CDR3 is CASSLTFEQYF. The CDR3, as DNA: TGTGCCAGCAGTTTAACCTTTGAGCAGTACTTC.

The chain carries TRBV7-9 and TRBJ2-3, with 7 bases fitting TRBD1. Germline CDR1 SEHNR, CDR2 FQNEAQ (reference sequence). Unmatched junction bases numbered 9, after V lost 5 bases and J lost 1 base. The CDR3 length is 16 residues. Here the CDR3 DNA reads TGTGCCAGCAGCCCCCCGGGACAGAGACGCACAGATACGCAGTATTTT. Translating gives CASSPPGQRRTDTQYF.

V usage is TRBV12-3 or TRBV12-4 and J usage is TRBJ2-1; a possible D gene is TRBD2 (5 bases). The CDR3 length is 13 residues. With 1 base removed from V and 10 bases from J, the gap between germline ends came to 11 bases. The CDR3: CASSLENGKEQFF. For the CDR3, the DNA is TGTGCCAGCAGTTTAGAGAACGGGAAGGAGCAGTTCTTC.

The CDR3 loop is CSGEWVEGYTF. CDR3 in DNA: TGCAGCGGTGAGTGGGTGGAAGGCTACACCTTC. V and J are TRBV29-1 and TRBJ1-2; D remains ambiguous. The V gene's germline CDR1 is SQVTM and CDR2 ANQGSEA. This CDR3 is built from 11 residues. Between the trimmed V and J ends, which lost 7 bases and 8 bases, there was a span of 14 bases.

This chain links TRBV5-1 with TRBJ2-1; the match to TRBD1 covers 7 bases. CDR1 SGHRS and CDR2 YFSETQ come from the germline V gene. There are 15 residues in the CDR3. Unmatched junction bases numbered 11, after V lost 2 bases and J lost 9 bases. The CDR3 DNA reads TGCGCCAGCAGCTTTTCGACTAACAGGGGCGGTGAGCAGTTCTTC. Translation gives CASSFSTNRGGEQFF.

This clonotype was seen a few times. The CDR3, as DNA: TGCAGTGCTAGAGATCAGGGGGATAACTATGGCTACACCTTC. Protein product: CSARDQGDNYGYTF. The chain joins TRBV20-1 to TRBJ1-2; 7 nucleotides agree with TRBD1. Germline V gives CDR1 DFQATT, CDR2 SNEGSKA (reference sequence). The CDR3 is 14 amino acids. V trimming: 0 bases; J trimming: 1 base; junction bases outside the gene matches: 2.

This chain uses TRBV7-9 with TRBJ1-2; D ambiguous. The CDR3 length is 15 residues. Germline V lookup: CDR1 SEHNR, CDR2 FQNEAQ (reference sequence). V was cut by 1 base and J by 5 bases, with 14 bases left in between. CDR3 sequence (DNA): TGTGCCAGCAGCTTAGGTAATGGAGCGATATATGGCTACACCTTC. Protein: CASSLGNGAIYGYTF.

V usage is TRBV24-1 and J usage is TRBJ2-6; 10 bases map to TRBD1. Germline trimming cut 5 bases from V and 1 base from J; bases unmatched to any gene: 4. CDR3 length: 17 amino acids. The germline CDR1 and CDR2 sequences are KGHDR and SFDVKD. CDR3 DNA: TGTGCCACCAGTGCCGGGGACAGGGGATCTGGGGCCAACGTCCTGACTTTC. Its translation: CATSAGDRGSGANVLTF.

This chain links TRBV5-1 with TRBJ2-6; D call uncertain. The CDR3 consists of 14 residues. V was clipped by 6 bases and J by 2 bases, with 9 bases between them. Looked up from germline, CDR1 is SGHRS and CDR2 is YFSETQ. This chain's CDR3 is CASIADPGANVLTF. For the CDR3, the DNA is TGCGCCAGCATAGCCGACCCTGGGGCCAACGTCCTGACTTTC.

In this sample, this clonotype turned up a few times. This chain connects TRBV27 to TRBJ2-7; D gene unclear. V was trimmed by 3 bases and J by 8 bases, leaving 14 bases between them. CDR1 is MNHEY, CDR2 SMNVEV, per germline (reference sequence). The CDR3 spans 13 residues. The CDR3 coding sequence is TGTGCCAGCAGTTTCCACATGGATCCGCAGCAGTACTTC. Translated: CASSFHMDPQQYF.

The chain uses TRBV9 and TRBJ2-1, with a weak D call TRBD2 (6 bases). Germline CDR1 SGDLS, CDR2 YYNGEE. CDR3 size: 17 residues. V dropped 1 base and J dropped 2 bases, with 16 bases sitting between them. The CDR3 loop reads CASSVHPPGEAYNEQFF. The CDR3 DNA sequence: TGTGCCAGCAGCGTACACCCACCGGGAGAGGCCTACAATGAGCAGTTCTTC. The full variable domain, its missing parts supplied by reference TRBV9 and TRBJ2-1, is DSGVTQTPKHLITATGQRVTLRCSPRSGDLSVYWYQQSLDQGLQFLIQYYNGEERAKGNILERFSAQQFPDLHSELNLSSLELGDSALYFCASSVHPPGEAYNEQFFGPGTRLTVL.

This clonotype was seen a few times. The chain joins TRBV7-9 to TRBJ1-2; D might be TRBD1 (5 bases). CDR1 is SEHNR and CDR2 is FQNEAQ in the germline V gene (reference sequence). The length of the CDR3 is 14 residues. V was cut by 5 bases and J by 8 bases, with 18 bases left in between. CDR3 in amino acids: CASSLDSDIVGYTF. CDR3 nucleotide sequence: TGTGCCAGCAGCCTAGACAGCGACATAGTGGGCTACACCTTC.

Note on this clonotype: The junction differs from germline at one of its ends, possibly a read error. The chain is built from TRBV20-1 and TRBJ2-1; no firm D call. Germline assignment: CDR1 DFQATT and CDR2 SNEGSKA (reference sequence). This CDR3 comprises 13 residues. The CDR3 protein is CGARDPQGNEQFF. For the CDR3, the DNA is TGCGGTGCTAGAGACCCTCAAGGTAATGAGCAGTTCTTC.

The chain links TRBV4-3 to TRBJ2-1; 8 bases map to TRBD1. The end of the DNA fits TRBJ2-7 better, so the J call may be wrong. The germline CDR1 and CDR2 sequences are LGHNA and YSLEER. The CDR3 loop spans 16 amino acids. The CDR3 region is CACYSPGTGSYNEQYF. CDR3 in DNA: TGCGCCTGCTATTCTCCCGGGACAGGCTCCTACAATGAGCAGTACTTC.

CDR3 region: CASSQEEDRKLFF. Here the CDR3 DNA reads TGTGCCAGCAGCCAAGAGGAGGACAGAAAACTGTTTTTT. The chain combines TRBV14 with TRBJ1-4; D is perhaps TRBD1 (6 bases). V dropped 0 bases and J dropped 10 bases, with 9 bases sitting between them. Germline V lookup: CDR1 SGHDN, CDR2 FVKESK. The CDR3 has 13 amino acids.

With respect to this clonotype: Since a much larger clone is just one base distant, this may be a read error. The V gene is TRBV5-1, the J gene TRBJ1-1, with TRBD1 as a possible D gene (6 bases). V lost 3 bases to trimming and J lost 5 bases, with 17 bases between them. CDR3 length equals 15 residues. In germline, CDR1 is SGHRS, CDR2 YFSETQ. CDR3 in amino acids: CASSSLTGFGTEAFF. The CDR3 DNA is TGCGCCAGCAGCTCCTTGACAGGTTTCGGAACTGAAGCTTTCTTT.

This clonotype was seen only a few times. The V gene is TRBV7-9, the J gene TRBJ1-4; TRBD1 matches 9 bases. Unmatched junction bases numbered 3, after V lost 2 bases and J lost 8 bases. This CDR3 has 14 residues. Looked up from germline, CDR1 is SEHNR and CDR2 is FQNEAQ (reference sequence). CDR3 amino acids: CASSLPGQGEKLFF. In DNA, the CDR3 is TGTGCCAGCAGCTTACCGGGACAGGGAGAAAAACTGTTTTTT.

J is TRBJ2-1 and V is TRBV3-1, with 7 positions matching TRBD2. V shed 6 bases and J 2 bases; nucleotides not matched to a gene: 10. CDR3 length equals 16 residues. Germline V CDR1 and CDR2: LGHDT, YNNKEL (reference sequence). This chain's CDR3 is CASRRLGAGAYNEQFF. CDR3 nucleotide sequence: TGTGCCAGCAGACGACTAGGGGCGGGGGCCTACAATGAGCAGTTCTTC.

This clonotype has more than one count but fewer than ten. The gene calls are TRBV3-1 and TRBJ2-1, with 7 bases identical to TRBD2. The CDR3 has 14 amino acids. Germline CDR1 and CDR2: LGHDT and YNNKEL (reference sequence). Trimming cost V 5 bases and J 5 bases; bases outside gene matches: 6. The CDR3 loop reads CASSSWTRHNEQFF. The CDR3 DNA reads TGTGCCAGCAGCTCATGGACTAGACACAATGAGCAGTTCTTC.

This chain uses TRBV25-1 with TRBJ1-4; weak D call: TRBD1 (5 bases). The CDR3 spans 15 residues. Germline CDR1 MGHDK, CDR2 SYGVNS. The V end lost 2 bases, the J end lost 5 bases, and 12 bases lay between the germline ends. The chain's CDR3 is CASSEGVRVNEKLFF. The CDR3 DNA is TGTGCCAGCAGTGAAGGGGTCAGGGTAAATGAAAAACTGTTTTTT.

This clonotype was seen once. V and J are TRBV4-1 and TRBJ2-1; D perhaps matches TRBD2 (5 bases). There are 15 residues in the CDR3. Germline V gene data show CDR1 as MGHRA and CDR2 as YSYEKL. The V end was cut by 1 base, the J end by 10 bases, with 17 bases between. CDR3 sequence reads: CASSQGSGISYEQFF. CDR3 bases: TGCGCCAGCAGCCAAGGTTCGGGGATCTCCTACGAGCAGTTCTTC.

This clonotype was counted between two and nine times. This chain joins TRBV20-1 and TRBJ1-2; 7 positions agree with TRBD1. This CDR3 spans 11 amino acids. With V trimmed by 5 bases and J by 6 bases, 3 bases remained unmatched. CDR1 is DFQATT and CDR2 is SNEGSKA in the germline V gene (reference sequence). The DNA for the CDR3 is TGCAGTGCTCAAGACAGGGATGGCTACACCTTC. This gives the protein CSAQDRDGYTF.

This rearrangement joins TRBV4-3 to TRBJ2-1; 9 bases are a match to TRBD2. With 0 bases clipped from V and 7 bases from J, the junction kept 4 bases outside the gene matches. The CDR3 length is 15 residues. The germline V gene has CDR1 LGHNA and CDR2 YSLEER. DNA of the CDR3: TGCGCCAGCAGCCAAGATCTAGCGGGAAGAAATGAGCAGTTCTTC. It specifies CASSQDLAGRNEQFF.